The 27 T cell receptor beta chains in this list originate from one sample, sequenced in a study of T cells after posttransplantation cyclophosphamide. TCRdb keeps only in-frame clones here, not all; method: immunoSEQ multiplex PCR. The data show more than 30,000 clones, 85% to 95% seen once. The naive gate required viable CD3+CD4+ or CD3+CD8+ cells with CCR7+CD45RA+CD45RO-CD95-CD27+CD28+ phenotype. The sequencing sample was made of naive CD4+ T cells sorted from PBMCs. The receptors stem from an older woman in good health, CMV-negative, and a related stem cell transplant donor.

The gene calls are TRBV9 and TRBJ1-1, with no clear D. Germline CDR1 is SGDLS and CDR2 is YYNGEE. Between the trimmed V and J ends, which lost 3 bases and 1 base, there was a span of 10 bases. The CDR3 is 14 residues long. This CDR3 reads CASSALQENTEAFF. For the CDR3, the DNA is TGTGCCAGCAGCGCTCTTCAGGAGAACACTGAAGCTTTCTTT.

The chain employs TRBV11-3 and TRBJ2-7, with D tentatively TRBD1 (5 bases). V was clipped by 5 bases and J by 2 bases, with 7 bases between them. The CDR3 length is 12 residues. Per the germline V gene, CDR1 is SGHNT and CDR2 is YENEEA. For the CDR3, the DNA is TGTGCCAGCAGCAGGGGTCCCTACGAGCAGTACTTC. This gives the protein CASSRGPYEQYF.

The V call is TRBV19, the J call TRBJ2-7; TRBD1 aligns across 7 bases. The germline V gene has CDR1 LNHDA and CDR2 SQIVND (reference sequence). The CDR3 runs 14 residues. V lost 6 bases and J lost 3; bases outside the gene matches: 8. In nucleotides, the CDR3 is TGTGCCAGTAGCCCCACAGGGGCATTCTACGAGCAGTACTTC. Amino acids: CASSPTGAFYEQYF.

This rearrangement joins TRBV19 to TRBJ2-7; 8 nucleotides align to TRBD1. CDR1 is LNHDA, CDR2 SQIVND, per germline (reference sequence). The V segment lost 0 bases and the J segment 3 bases; nucleotides outside the gene matches: 4. The CDR3 consists of 15 residues. The chain's CDR3 is CASSIDRGRIYEQYF. The CDR3 bases are TGTGCCAGTAGTATAGACAGGGGGCGCATCTACGAGCAGTACTTC.

The genes are TRBV5-1 and TRBJ2-3; 9 bases match TRBD2. This CDR3 has 16 amino acids. V shed 0 bases, J shed 4 bases, and the junction held 6 bases outside the gene matches. The germline gives CDR1 SGHRS, CDR2 YFSETQ. CDR3 DNA: TGCGCCAGCAGCTTGGCCAGCGGGAGGAATGCAGATACGCAGTATTTT. Its protein is CASSLASGRNADTQYF. Drawing the rest from reference TRBV5-1 and TRBJ2-3, the complete variable domain is KAGVTQTPRYLIKTRGQQVTLSCSPISGHRSVSWYQQTPGQGLQFLFEYFSETQRNKGNFPGRFSGRQFSNSRSEMNVSTLELGDSALYLCASSLASGRNADTQYFGPGTRLTVL.

In this sample, this clone turned up once. The rearrangement joins TRBV5-1 to TRBJ1-6, with a weak D call TRBD1 (6 bases). Trimming left V 0 bases short and J 5 bases short, with 18 bases between. Germline CDR1 is SGHRS and CDR2 is YFSETQ. The CDR3 has 18 residues. The CDR3 here is CASSLAGGGRANNSPLHF. CDR3 bases: TGCGCCAGCAGCTTGGCCGGGGGGGGCCGTGCAAATAATTCACCCCTCCACTTT. The full variable domain, completed using reference TRBV5-1 and TRBJ1-6, is KAGVTQTPRYLIKTRGQQVTLSCSPISGHRSVSWYQQTPGQGLQFLFEYFSETQRNKGNFPGRFSGRQFSNSRSEMNVSTLELGDSALYLCASSLAGGGRANNSPLHFGNGTRLTVT.

CDR3 region: CASSQDLADRYKQYF. The CDR3 coding sequence is TGCGCCAGCAGCCAAGATTTAGCGGACCGGTATAAGCAGTACTTC. The chain has TRBV4-1 and TRBJ2-7; perhaps TRBD2 as D (6 bases). Deletions cut 0 bases from V and 8 bases from J, with 17 bases between. Per germline, CDR1 MGHRA and CDR2 YSYEKL. The CDR3 is 15 amino acids.

The chain couples TRBV28 to TRBJ2-7, with TRBD2 matching 10 bases. The V gene's germline CDR1 is MDHEN and CDR2 SYDVKM. The CDR3 covers 17 residues. The ends lost 4 bases at V and 2 bases at J; junction bases unmatched: 11. The CDR3 sequence: CASSSGLAALLPYEQYF. The CDR3 DNA follows: TGTGCCAGCAGTTCCGGACTAGCGGCCCTGCTCCCCTACGAGCAGTACTTC.

The chain employs TRBV9 and TRBJ1-3, with 8 bases matching TRBD1. Germline values: CDR1 SGDLS, CDR2 YYNGEE. This CDR3 region has 15 residues. J was trimmed by 4 bases and V by 1 base; bases with no gene match: 4. CDR3 sequence (DNA): TGTGCCAGCAGCGTACAGGGGGCGAACGGAAACACCATATATTTT. The encoded protein is CASSVQGANGNTIYF.

V gene TRBV4-3 combines with J gene TRBJ2-5; 10 bases are a match to TRBD1. The better agreement between TRBJ2-7 and the DNA end casts doubt on the J call. The CDR3 extends over 17 amino acids. Germline V lookup: CDR1 LGHNA, CDR2 YSLEER. The CDR3 nucleotides read TGCGCCAGCAGCTTTTTGCCCACCGGGACAGGGGCCTACGAGCAGTACTTC. Translation gives CASSFLPTGTGAYEQYF.

This chain connects TRBV7-9 to TRBJ2-5, with 15 nucleotides matching TRBD2. The V gene end was trimmed by 5 bases and the J gene end by 5 bases; junction bases not matched to a gene: 9. Germline assignment: CDR1 SEHNR and CDR2 FQNEAQ (reference sequence). There are 17 residues in the CDR3. The CDR3: CASSPGLAGGPGETQYF. The CDR3 coding sequence is TGTGCCAGCAGCCCAGGACTAGCGGGGGGGCCTGGGGAGACCCAGTACTTC. Using reference TRBV7-9 and TRBJ2-5 for the parts outside the CDR3, the full variable domain is DTGVSQNPRHKITKRGQNVTFRCDPISEHNRLYWYRQTLGQGPEFLTYFQNEAQLEKSRLLSDRFSAERPKGSFSTLEIQRTEQGDSAMYLCASSPGLAGGPGETQYFGPGTRLLVL.

As for this clone: Compared with germline, one end of the junction differs, possibly owing to a read error. The chain employs TRBV6-5 and TRBJ2-4, with D hard to call. Germline V CDR1 and CDR2: MNHEY, SVGAGI. The CDR3 extends over 14 amino acids. CDR3 sequence reads: CASNPSTAENIQYF. DNA for the CDR3: TGTGCCAGCAATCCGAGCACAGCCGAAAACATTCAGTACTTC.

The V call is TRBV6-5, the J call TRBJ2-7; 8 bases agree with TRBD2. Germline CDR1 and CDR2: MNHEY and SVGAGI. The ends lost 6 bases at V and 4 bases at J; junction bases unmatched: 8. This CDR3 comprises 14 residues. CDR3 nucleotides: TGTGCCAGCAGGCAGCGGGAGACTTGGTACGAGCAGTACTTC. It specifies CASRQRETWYEQYF.

This chain uses TRBV7-3 with TRBJ1-3; 8 bases are shared with TRBD1. Trimming removed 5 bases from V and 2 bases from J; junction bases left unmatched: 5. This CDR3 spans 15 amino acids. Germline-derived CDR1 and CDR2 are SGHTA and FQGTGA. CDR3 coding DNA: TGTGCCAGCAGCCACCAGGGGGCCCCTGGAAACACCATATATTTT. It is translated as CASSHQGAPGNTIYF. Together with reference TRBV7-3 and TRBJ1-3, the CDR3 gives the full variable domain: GAGVSQTPSNKVTEKGKYVELRCDPISGHTALYWYRQSLGQGPEFLIYFQGTGAADDSGLPNDRFFAVRPEGSVSTLKIQRTERGDSAVYLCASSHQGAPGNTIYFGEGSWLTVV.

This chain connects TRBV5-1 to TRBJ1-1; a possible D gene is TRBD1 (6 bases). V lost 8 bases to trimming and J lost 1 base, with 15 bases between them. Germline V gives CDR1 SGHRS, CDR2 YFSETQ. The CDR3 consists of 14 residues. CDR3 in DNA: TGCGCCAGTTCCCAGGACAGAGGGAACACTGAAGCTTTCTTT. This gives the protein CASSQDRGNTEAFF.

The CDR3 DNA follows: TGTGCCAGCCGACTCCCAGGGCGCGAGCAGTACTTC. This translates into CASRLPGREQYF. This chain connects TRBV5-4 to TRBJ2-5; tentatively, D is TRBD1 (5 bases). The J call may be wrong; the DNA end is better matched by TRBJ2-7. The CDR3 has 12 amino acids. Germline assignment: CDR1 SGHNT and CDR2 YYREEE (reference sequence).

This clone was detected once. The chain links TRBV7-8 to TRBJ2-7; 9 positions agree with TRBD2. The junction had 8 bases not matched to a gene; V was cut back by 4 bases and J by 7 bases. This CDR3 is built from 14 residues. In germline, CDR1 is SGHVS, CDR2 FQNEAQ. CDR3 in amino acids: CASSSAGLAGEQYF. The CDR3 DNA follows: TGTGCCAGCAGCTCTGCGGGACTAGCAGGGGAGCAGTACTTC.

This chain links TRBV5-4 with TRBJ2-7; TRBD2 matches at 9 bases. The CDR3 is 16 amino acids. CDR1 and CDR2 (germline): SGHNT, YYREEE (reference sequence). The J segment lost 3 bases and the V segment lost 4 bases, leaving 11 bases of the junction unmatched. This chain's CDR3 is CASSRESGLAIYEQYF. The CDR3 DNA reads TGTGCCAGCAGCCGAGAGTCGGGACTAGCAATCTACGAGCAGTACTTC.

This chain uses TRBV7-9 with TRBJ2-7; D might be TRBD2 (6 bases). V shed 1 base and J shed 2 bases, with 9 bases lying between them. The CDR3 is 14 amino acids. Germline CDR1 reads SEHNR; CDR2 reads FQNEAQ (reference sequence). CDR3 DNA sequence: TGTGCCAGCAGCTTAGTTGGCGGGGCCTACGAGCAGTACTTC. Translated, it gives CASSLVGGAYEQYF.

The chain couples TRBV18 to TRBJ2-7; 7 nucleotides match TRBD1. The CDR3 loop spans 15 amino acids. Unmatched junction bases numbered 5, after V lost 1 base and J lost 2 bases. The germline CDR1 and CDR2 sequences are KGHSH and LQKENI. CDR3 nucleotides: TGTGCCAGCTCACCACTGGGACAGTTCGCCTACGAGCAGTACTTC. Its translation is CASSPLGQFAYEQYF. The entire variable domain, with the rest obtained from reference TRBV18 and TRBJ2-7, is as follows: NAGVMQNPRHLVRRRGQEARLRCSPMKGHSHVYWYRQLPEEGLKFMVYLQKENIIDESGMPKERFSAEFPKEGPSILRIQQVVRGDSAAYFCASSPLGQFAYEQYFGPGTRLTVT.

This chain links TRBV4-2 with TRBJ1-4; a possible D gene is TRBD1 (5 bases). The V gene lost 4 bases and the J gene lost 7 bases, with 16 bases spanning the gap. This CDR3 comprises 15 residues. Looked up from germline, CDR1 is LGHNA and CDR2 is YNFKEQ. Here the CDR3 reads CASSPREGSSEKLFF. DNA of the CDR3: TGTGCCAGCAGCCCCAGGGAGGGATCCAGTGAAAAACTGTTTTTT.

V and J are TRBV15 and TRBJ1-1, with D possibly TRBD1 on 6 matching bases. The germline gives CDR1 LNHNV, CDR2 YYDKDF (reference sequence). The V end lost 2 bases, the J end lost 5 bases, and 12 bases lay between the germline ends. The CDR3 contains 14 residues. Here the CDR3 DNA reads TGTGCCACCAGCAGAACCAGGGGTGGTACTGAAGCTTTCTTT. This sequence encodes CATSRTRGGTEAFF.

This clone was seen a single time. One end of the junction does not line up with germline, which may come from a read error. The CDR3, as DNA: TGTGCCAGCAGCAAAAAAGGAGGGTACGGGCAGTACTTC. Translating it yields CASSKKGGYGQYF. This chain joins TRBV9 and TRBJ2-7; D may be TRBD2 (6 bases). CDR1 and CDR2 (germline): SGDLS, YYNGEE. This CDR3 is 13 amino acids long.

The chain recombines TRBV10-1 with TRBJ1-2; D ambiguous. Trimming shortened V by 4 bases and J by 0 bases, and 12 bases separated the two germline ends. The germline gives CDR1 WNHNN, CDR2 SYGVQD (reference sequence). The CDR3 has 15 amino acids. DNA for the CDR3: TGCGCCAGCAGTGGTAAACGGAGAACTAACTATGGCTACACCTTC. Translated, it gives CASSGKRRTNYGYTF.

This clone occurred once. The chain links TRBV18 to TRBJ2-1; TRBD2 matches at 8 bases. The CDR3 spans 15 residues. V dropped 3 bases and J dropped 3; count of bases not matched to a gene: 4. CDR1 is KGHSH and CDR2 is LQKENI in the germline V gene. CDR3 sequence: CASSPLLAGYNEQFF. CDR3 coding DNA: TGTGCCAGCTCACCCCTCCTAGCGGGCTACAATGAGCAGTTCTTC.

Here the CDR3 reads CASSLNRGGNQPQHF. The CDR3 DNA sequence: TGTGCCAGCAGTTTGAACAGGGGCGGGAATCAGCCCCAGCATTTT. V usage is TRBV6-5 and J usage is TRBJ1-5; 7 bases map to TRBD1. The CDR3 runs 15 residues. CDR1 MNHEY and CDR2 SVGAGI come from the germline V gene. V was clipped by 4 bases and J by 4 bases; unmatched bases: 7.

The chain is built from TRBV7-9 and TRBJ2-7; 13 bases are shared with TRBD2. Germline trimming cut 3 bases from V and 5 bases from J; bases unmatched to any gene: 7. Germline CDR1 and CDR2: SEHNR and FQNEAQ (reference sequence). The CDR3 covers 16 residues. CDR3 DNA sequence: TGTGCCAGCAGCTTGGGGCTCGGACTAGCGGGGGACGAGCAGTACTTC. As protein: CASSLGLGLAGDEQYF. Together with reference TRBV7-9 and TRBJ2-7, the CDR3 gives the full variable domain: DTGVSQNPRHKITKRGQNVTFRCDPISEHNRLYWYRQTLGQGPEFLTYFQNEAQLEKSRLLSDRFSAERPKGSFSTLEIQRTEQGDSAMYLCASSLGLGLAGDEQYFGPGTRLTVT.